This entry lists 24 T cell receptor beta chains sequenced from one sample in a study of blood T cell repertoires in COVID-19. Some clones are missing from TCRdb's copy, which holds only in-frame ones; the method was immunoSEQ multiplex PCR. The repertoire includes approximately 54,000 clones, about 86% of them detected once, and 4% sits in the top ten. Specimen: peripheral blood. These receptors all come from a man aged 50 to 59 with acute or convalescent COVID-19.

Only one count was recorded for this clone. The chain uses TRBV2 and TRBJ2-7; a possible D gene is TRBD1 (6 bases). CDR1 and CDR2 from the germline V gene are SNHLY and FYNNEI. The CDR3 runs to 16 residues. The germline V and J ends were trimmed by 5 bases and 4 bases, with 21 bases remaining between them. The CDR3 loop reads CASSRDIVEAQYEQYF. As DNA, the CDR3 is TGTGCCAGCAGTAGGGACATAGTAGAGGCGCAGTACGAGCAGTACTTC.

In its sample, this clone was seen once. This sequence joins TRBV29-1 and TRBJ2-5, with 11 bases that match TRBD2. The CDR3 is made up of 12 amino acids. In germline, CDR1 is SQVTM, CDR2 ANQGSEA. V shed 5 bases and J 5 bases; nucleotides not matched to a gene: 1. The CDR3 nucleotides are TGCAGCGTTATAGCGGGAGGGGAGACCCAGTACTTC. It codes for CSVIAGGETQYF.

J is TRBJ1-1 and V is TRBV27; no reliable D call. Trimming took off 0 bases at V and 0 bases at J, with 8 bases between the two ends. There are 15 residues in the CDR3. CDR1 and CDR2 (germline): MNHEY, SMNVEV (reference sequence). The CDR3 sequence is CASSLSRRVNTEAFF. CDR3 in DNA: TGTGCCAGCAGTTTATCGCGGCGAGTGAACACTGAAGCTTTCTTT.

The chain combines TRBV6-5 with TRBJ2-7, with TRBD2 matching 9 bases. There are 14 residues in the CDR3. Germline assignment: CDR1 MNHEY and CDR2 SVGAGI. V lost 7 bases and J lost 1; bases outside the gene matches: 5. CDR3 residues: CASIRSGGSYEQYF. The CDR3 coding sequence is TGTGCCAGCATAAGAAGCGGGGGGTCCTACGAGCAGTACTTC.

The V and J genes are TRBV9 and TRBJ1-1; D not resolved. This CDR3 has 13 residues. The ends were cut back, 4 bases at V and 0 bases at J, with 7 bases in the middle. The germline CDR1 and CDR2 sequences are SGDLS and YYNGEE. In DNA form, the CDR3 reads TGTGCCAGCAGCCCACACATGAACACTGAAGCTTTCTTT. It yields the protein CASSPHMNTEAFF.

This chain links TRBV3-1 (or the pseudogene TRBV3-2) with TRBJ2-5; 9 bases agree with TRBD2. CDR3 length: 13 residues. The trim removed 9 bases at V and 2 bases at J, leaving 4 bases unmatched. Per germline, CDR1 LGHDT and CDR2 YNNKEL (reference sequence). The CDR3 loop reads CASLTSGQETQYF. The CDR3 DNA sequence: TGTGCCAGTCTAACTAGCGGGCAAGAGACCCAGTACTTC.

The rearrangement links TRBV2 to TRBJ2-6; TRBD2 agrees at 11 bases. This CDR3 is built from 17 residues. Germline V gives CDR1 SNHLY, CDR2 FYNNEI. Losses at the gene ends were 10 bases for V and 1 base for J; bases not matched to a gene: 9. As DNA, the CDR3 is TGTGCCATCCCGACTAGCGGGGCTTCTTCTGGGGCCAACGTCCTGACTTTC. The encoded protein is CAIPTSGASSGANVLTF.

The CDR3 loop reads CASSPSGTDTQYF. CDR3 in DNA: TGTGCCAGCAGCCCTTCAGGGACAGATACGCAGTATTTT. This chain connects TRBV12-3 or TRBV12-4 to TRBJ2-3; D perhaps matches TRBD1 (5 bases). The germline V and J ends were trimmed by 6 bases and 3 bases, with 10 bases remaining between them. The length of the CDR3 is 13 residues.

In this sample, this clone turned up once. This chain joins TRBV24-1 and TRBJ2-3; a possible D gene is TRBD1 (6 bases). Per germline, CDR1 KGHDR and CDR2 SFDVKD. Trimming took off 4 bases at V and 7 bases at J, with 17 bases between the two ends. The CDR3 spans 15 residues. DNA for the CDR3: TGTGCCACCAGTGACTTAACAGGGACGGCGTATACGCAGTATTTT. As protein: CATSDLTGTAYTQYF.

The CDR3, as DNA: TGTGCCAGCAGGGCCCCGGACAGATCCTACGAGCAGTACTTC. Translated, it gives CASRAPDRSYEQYF. The chain carries TRBV6-5 and TRBJ2-7; D is perhaps TRBD1 (6 bases). The germline V gene has CDR1 MNHEY and CDR2 SVGAGI. The germline V and J ends were trimmed by 6 bases and 1 base, with 13 bases remaining between them. The CDR3 length is 14 residues.

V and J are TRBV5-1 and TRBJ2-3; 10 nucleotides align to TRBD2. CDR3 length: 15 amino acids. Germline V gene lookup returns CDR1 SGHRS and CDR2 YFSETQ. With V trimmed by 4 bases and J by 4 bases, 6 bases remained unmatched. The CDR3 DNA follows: TGCGCCAGCAGCCCCGGCCTAGCGGGGGCAGATACGCAGTATTTT. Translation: CASSPGLAGADTQYF.

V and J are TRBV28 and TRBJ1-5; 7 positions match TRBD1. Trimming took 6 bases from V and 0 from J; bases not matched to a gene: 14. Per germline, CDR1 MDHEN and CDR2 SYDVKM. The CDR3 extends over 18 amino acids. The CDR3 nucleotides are TGTGCCAGCAGGCATGCTAGGACAGGCCGATATAGCAATCAGCCCCAGCATTTT. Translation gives CASRHARTGRYSNQPQHF.

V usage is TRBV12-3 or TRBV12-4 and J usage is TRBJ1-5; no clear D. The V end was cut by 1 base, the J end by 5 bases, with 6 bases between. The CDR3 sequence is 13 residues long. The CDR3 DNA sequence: TGTGCCAGCAGTTTAGGGGCAGATCAGCCCCAGCATTTT. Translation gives CASSLGADQPQHF.

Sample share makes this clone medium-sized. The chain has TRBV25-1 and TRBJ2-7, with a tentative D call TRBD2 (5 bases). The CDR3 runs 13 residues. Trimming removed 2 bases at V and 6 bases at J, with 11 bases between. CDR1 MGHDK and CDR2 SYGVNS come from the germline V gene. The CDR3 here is CASSEAPRGEQYF. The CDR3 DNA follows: TGTGCCAGCAGTGAAGCCCCTCGGGGCGAGCAGTACTTC.

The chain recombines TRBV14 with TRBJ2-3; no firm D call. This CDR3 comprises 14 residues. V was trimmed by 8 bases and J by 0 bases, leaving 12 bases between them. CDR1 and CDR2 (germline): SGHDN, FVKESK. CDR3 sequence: CASSSGFSTDTQYF. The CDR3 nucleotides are TGTGCCAGCTCTTCCGGGTTTAGCACAGATACGCAGTATTTT.

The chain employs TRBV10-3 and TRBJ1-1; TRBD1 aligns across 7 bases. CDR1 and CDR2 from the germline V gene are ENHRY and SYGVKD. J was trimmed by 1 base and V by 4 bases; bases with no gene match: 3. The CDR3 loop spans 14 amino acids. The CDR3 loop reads CAISGGTANTEAFF. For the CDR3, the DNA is TGTGCCATCAGTGGGGGGACAGCGAACACTGAAGCTTTCTTT.

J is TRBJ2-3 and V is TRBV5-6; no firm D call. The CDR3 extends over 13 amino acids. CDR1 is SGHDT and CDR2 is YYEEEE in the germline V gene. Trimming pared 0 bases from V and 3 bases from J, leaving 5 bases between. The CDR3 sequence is CASSLGPTDTQYF. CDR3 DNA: TGTGCCAGCAGCTTGGGGCCTACAGATACGCAGTATTTT.

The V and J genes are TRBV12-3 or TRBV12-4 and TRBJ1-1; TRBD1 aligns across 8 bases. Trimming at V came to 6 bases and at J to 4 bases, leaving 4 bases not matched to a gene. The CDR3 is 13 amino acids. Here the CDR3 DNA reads TGTGCCAGCAGCTCGACAGGGGCCACTGAAGCTTTCTTT. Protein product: CASSSTGATEAFF.

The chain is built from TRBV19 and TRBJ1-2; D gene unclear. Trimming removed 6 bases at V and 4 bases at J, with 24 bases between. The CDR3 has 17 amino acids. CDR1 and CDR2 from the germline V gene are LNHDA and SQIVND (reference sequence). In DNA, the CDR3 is TGTGCCAGTAGCCAATCCCTTGAGGGCGGAACCATCTATGGCTACACCTTC. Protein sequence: CASSQSLEGGTIYGYTF.

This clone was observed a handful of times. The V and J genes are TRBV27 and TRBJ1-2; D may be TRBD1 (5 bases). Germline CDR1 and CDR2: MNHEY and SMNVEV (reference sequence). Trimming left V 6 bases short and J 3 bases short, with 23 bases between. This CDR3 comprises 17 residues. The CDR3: CASSPGGWGRRDYGYTF. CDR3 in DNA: TGTGCCAGCAGCCCCGGGGGATGGGGCAGAAGGGACTATGGCTACACCTTC.

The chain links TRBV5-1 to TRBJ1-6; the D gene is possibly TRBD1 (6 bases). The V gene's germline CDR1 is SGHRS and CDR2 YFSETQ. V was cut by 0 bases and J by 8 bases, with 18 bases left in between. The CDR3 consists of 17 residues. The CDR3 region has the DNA TGCGCCAGCAGCTTGGCGGCGGGGGGGCCCCTGGATTCACCCCTCCACTTT. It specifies CASSLAAGGPLDSPLHF.

The CDR3 spells CASSIVGVNNSPLHF. For the CDR3, the DNA is TGTGCCAGTAGTATTGTGGGCGTCAATAATTCACCCCTCCACTTT. The chain uses TRBV19 and TRBJ1-6; D not resolved. CDR1 and CDR2 from the germline V gene are LNHDA and SQIVND (reference sequence). There are 15 residues in the CDR3. Trimming removed 3 bases from V and 5 bases from J, with 11 bases in between.

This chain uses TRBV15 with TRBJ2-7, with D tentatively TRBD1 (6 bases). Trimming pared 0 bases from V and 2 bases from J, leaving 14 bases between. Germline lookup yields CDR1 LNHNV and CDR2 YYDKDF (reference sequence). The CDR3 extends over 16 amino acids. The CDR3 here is CATSRDRDTGAYEQYF. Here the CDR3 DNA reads TGTGCCACCAGCAGAGACCGGGACACTGGGGCCTACGAGCAGTACTTC.

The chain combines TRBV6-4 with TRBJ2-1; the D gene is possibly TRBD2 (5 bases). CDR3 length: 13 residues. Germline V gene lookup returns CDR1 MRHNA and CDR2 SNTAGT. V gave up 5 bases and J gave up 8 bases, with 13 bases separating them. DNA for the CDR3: TGTGCCAGCAGTCGGAGCGGTTGGGATGAGCAGTTCTTC. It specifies CASSRSGWDEQFF.